This TCR beta chain stems from a study of blood T cell repertoires in COVID-19. The CDR3 runs to 18 residues. V shed 1 base and J 3 bases; nucleotides not matched to a gene: 13. Germline V CDR1 and CDR2: MNHEY, SMNVEV (reference sequence). Participants came from roughly 24 US areas, aged about 18 to 95 years. The method was immunoSEQ multiplex PCR; TCRdb's version includes in-frame clones alone and lacks a portion of them. The top ten clones hold 1.2% of a sample with approximately 200,000 clones, 85% to 90% of them seen once. The chain recombines TRBV27 with TRBJ2-3, with 7 bases lining up with TRBD1. The sequencing sample was made of PBMCs or T cells enriched from blood (not recorded which). The sequence derives from a man aged 25 to 45 who had recovered from COVID-19. DNA for the CDR3: TGTGCCAGCAGTTTATACCCTGGGACAGCGGCACTAACAGATACGCAGTATTTT. Its protein is CASSLYPGTAALTDTQYF.